These T cell receptor beta chains were read from a single sample in a study of T cells in Graves' hyperthyroidism and ophthalmopathy. TCRdb recomputed calls from the multiplex PCR reads with MiXCR, one row per CDR3 protein. The repertoire consists of over 300,000 distinct CDR3 sequences, with approximately 14% occurring once and the leading ten covering approximately 11%. Sequences were obtained from blood. All receptors come from a woman in her sixties or seventies with Graves' hyperthyroidism. Each CDR3 is given with its conserved first and last residue. Each record gives: D gene, J gene, CDR3 length, clone size, V gene, CDR3 DNA, CDR3 protein. D genes are given only for firm matches. The size entry is marked missing in some rows and otherwise reads once, few, many or a size class.

- TRBJ2-7 15 many TRBV6-5 TGTGCCAGCAGTTACTCTGACAGTGCAACCTACGAGCAGTACTTC CASSYSDSATYEQYF
TRBD1 TRBJ1-5 18 many TRBV7-9 TGTGCCAGCAGCTTAGGGGGGCTTTGGACAGGGGCCAATCAGCCCCAGCATTTT CASSLGGLWTGANQPQHF
- TRBJ1-2 13 - TRBV25-1 TGTGCCAGCAGTGAATATGGACGCTATGGCTACACCTTC CASSEYGRYGYTF
TRBD1 TRBJ1-2 18 many TRBV2 TGTGCCAGCAGTGGGTCCGCGGGACAGCAAGTCCAATTCCATGGCTACACCTTC CASSGSAGQQVQFHGYTF
- TRBJ2-7 14 many TRBV28 TGTGCCAGCAGTCTAACCGACGGGCCCTACGAGCAGTACTTC CASSLTDGPYEQYF
TRBD2 TRBJ2-1 15 few TRBV4-1 TGCGCCAGCAGCCAAGACCTAGCGGGAGCCAATGAGCAGTTCTTC CASSQDLAGANEQFF
TRBD1 TRBJ1-1 14 few TRBV6-1 TGTGCCAGCAGTGCTCAGGGGGGTAACACTGAAGCTTTCTTT CASSAQGGNTEAFF
- TRBJ2-7 14 many TRBV5-1 TGCGCCAGCAGCTGGGGTCCTAGCTCCTACGAGCAGTACTTC CASSWGPSSYEQYF
- TRBJ2-3 16 few TRBV7-9 TGTGCCAGCAGCTCACCTGGGGGTCCATACACAGATACGCAGTATTTT CASSSPGGPYTDTQYF
- TRBJ2-1 13 many TRBV2 TGTGCCAGCAGTGAAGTGGGGTCGGGTGAGCAGTTCTTC CASSEVGSGEQFF
TRBD1 TRBJ2-7 15 many TRBV30 TGTGCCTGGACTCCCCCGGGACAGGGGAGGTACGAGCAGTACTTC CAWTPPGQGRYEQYF
- TRBJ2-1 14 - TRBV5-1 TGCGCCAGCAGCTTGTCGGCGGACTACAATGAGCAGTTCTTC CASSLSADYNEQFF
TRBD2 TRBJ2-7 14 many TRBV7-3 TGTGCCAGCAGCTTATCATCGAGCGGGAACGAGCAGTACTTC CASSLSSSGNEQYF
TRBD1 TRBJ2-7 14 - TRBV28 TGTGCCAGCAGCCCCGGGACAGGGGTCCTTCAGCAGTACTTC CASSPGTGVLQQYF
- TRBJ2-5 14 many TRBV28 TGTGCCAGCAGTGACGGCGGGGTGGTGGAGACCCAGTACTTC CASSDGGVVETQYF
- TRBJ2-5 14 few TRBV20-1 TGCAGTGCTAGAGATAGACGGCTTCAAGAGACCCAGTACTTC CSARDRRLQETQYF
- TRBJ2-5 16 many TRBV7-9 TGTGCCAGCAGCCCTCCCATGGGGGAGCGCCAAGAGACCCAGTACTTC CASSPPMGERQETQYF
- TRBJ2-1 16 many TRBV5-1 TGCGCCAGCAGCTTGGTAGCGCCTTTCTCCTACAATGAGCAGTTCTTC CASSLVAPFSYNEQFF
- TRBJ1-2 15 - TRBV5-1 TGCGCCAGCAGCTTGGGGACGGGGTCTAACTATGGCTACACCTTC CASSLGTGSNYGYTF
- TRBJ2-6 15 many TRBV20-1 TGCAGTGCTGGAGTAACTAGTGCTGGGGCCAACGTCCTGACTTTC CSAGVTSAGANVLTF
- TRBJ1-1 16 - TRBV4-1 TGCGCCAGCAGACAGAAGCCTTTGGTCTCGCGCACTGAAGCTTTCTTT CASRQKPLVSRTEAFF
- TRBJ1-6 14 few TRBV11-3 TGTGCCAGCAGCTCGGGAGGGCCAAACGATGTCCTCCACTTT CASSSGGPNDVLHF
- TRBJ1-5 18 - TRBV20-1 TGCAGTGCTAGAGAAGTTCGGCAGGGGATGGGTAGCAATCAGCCCCAGCATTTT CSAREVRQGMGSNQPQHF
TRBD2 TRBJ2-7 15 once TRBV11-2 TGTGCCAGCAGCTTCTTAGCGGGAGGGCCAAGGTGGCAGTACTTC CASSFLAGGPRWQYF
- TRBJ1-4 15 many TRBV30 TGTGCCTGGAGTGTACCCGGGGGGTGGTATGAAAAACTGTTTTTT CAWSVPGGWYEKLFF
TRBD2 TRBJ2-1 17 many TRBV6-1 TGTGCCAGCAGTTCGGGACTAGCGGATTTTTCCTACAATGAGCAGTTCTTC CASSSGLADFSYNEQFF
- TRBJ2-7 15 many TRBV5-1 TGCGCCAGCAGGATAGGGTCCCGAGGTCTTCGTGAGCAGTACTTC CASRIGSRGLREQYF
- TRBJ1-1 12 many TRBV28 TGTGCCAGCAGTTTGGGCGTCACTGAAGCTTTCTTT CASSLGVTEAFF
- TRBJ2-3 14 many TRBV7-2 TGTGCCAGCAGCTTAGAGGATGGGCCAGATACGCAGTATTTT CASSLEDGPDTQYF
- TRBJ1-3 15 few TRBV12-5 TGTGCTAGTGGTTTGGTATCTGGCTCTGGAAACACCATATATTTT CASGLVSGSGNTIYF
- TRBJ1-1 15 - TRBV19 TGTGCCAGCCGACCCCTACAGAGCCAAAACACTGAAGCTTTCTTT CASRPLQSQNTEAFF
TRBD1 TRBJ2-6 16 - TRBV6-1 TGTGCCGAGGGGGACAGGGAGACTTCGGGGGCCAACGTCCTGACTTTC CAEGDRETSGANVLTF
TRBD1 TRBJ1-1 16 many TRBV20-1 TGCAGTGCTAGAACAACCGGGACAGGGATGAACACTGAAGCTTTCTTT CSARTTGTGMNTEAFF
- TRBJ2-5 14 many TRBV12-3/TRBV12-4 TGTGCCAGCAGTAGCGTTCGAGGGGGGGAGACCCAGTACTTC CASSSVRGGETQYF
- TRBJ2-5 11 few TRBV20-1 TGCAGTGCTAGGAGACAAGAGACCCAGTACTTC CSARRQETQYF
TRBD2 TRBJ2-5 17 many TRBV28 TGTGCCAGCAGTTTAAGGGTCGGGGGGGGAAGGGAAGAGACCCAGTACTTC CASSLRVGGGREETQYF
- TRBJ2-7 13 - TRBV12-5 TGTGCTAGTGGTTTGGGGTGGGGAAACGAGCAGTACTTC CASGLGWGNEQYF
- TRBJ1-3 15 few TRBV6-5 TGTGCCAGCAGTTACTCCAGGAACTCTGGAAACACCATATATTTT CASSYSRNSGNTIYF
- TRBJ2-1 16 many TRBV6-1 TGTGCCAGCAGTGAAATGGTGGCTGCCGCCGGCAATGAGCAGTTCTTC CASSEMVAAAGNEQFF
TRBD1 TRBJ2-3 20 - TRBV30 TGTGCCTGGAGTCCCCTGGGGGACGGGACAGGGGGATTGTGGGGAGATACGCAGTATTTT CAWSPLGDGTGGLWGDTQYF
TRBD1 TRBJ2-1 13 - TRBV5-1 TGCGCCAGCGCAGCACAGGGGATTAATGAGCAGTTCTTC CASAAQGINEQFF
- TRBJ2-1 15 few TRBV9 TGTGCCAGCAGCGTAGATAGCGGACCCTACAATGAGCAGTTCTTC CASSVDSGPYNEQFF
TRBD1 TRBJ1-4 15 many TRBV5-8 TGTGCCAGCAGCTTAGGGACAGCTTCTAATGAAAAACTGTTTTTT CASSLGTASNEKLFF
- TRBJ2-2 16 - TRBV24-1 TGTGCCACCAGTGATGATGGCGCAGGGAACACCGGGGAGCTGTTTTTT CATSDDGAGNTGELFF
TRBD2 TRBJ2-1 15 - TRBV11-2 TGTGCCAGCAGCTTAGGTATACTAGCGAACAATGAGCAGTTCTTC CASSLGILANNEQFF
TRBD2 TRBJ2-7 15 many TRBV7-2 TGTGCCAGCAGCCCTGGGACTAGCGGGAACTACGAGCAGTACTTC CASSPGTSGNYEQYF
- TRBJ2-5 14 many TRBV27 TGTGCCAGCAGTCTTCAAGGGCCCCAAGAGACCCAGTACTTC CASSLQGPQETQYF
TRBD1 TRBJ1-5 13 many TRBV20-1 TGCAGTGCTAATAAGGGGGCAGGTCAGCCCCAGCATTTT CSANKGAGQPQHF